This TCR beta chain was identified in a study of cytomegalovirus exposure and HLA in healthy donors. About the study: An early data release held approximately 80 million unique TCRs from HLA-typed donors.

Concerning this clone: Its antigen is currently unknown.

Overall study findings and caveats: In presence/absence analyses, roughly uniform sequencing depth across donors was assumed.

The PCR had 60 Vbeta and 13 Jbeta primers. Profiled with immunoSEQ multiplex PCR; TCRdb holds only in-frame clones, not every one. The sample records under 150,000 clones, approximately 80% being singletons. V lost 3 bases and J lost 13, with 18 bases in between. From germline, CDR1 is MGHDK and CDR2 SYGVNS. The CDR3 extends over 13 amino acids. Healthy bone marrow donors supplied every sample. Despite likely unrecorded immune exposures, the donors were nominally healthy at the time of sampling. Sequencing input: PBMCs. This sequence originates from a male donor in good health and CMV-seronegative. The J gene is TRBJ1-1, the V gene TRBV25-1; weak D call: TRBD1 (6 bases). The CDR3 spells CASSDSQGFSLFF. CDR3 nucleotide sequence: TGTGCCAGCAGTGACTCTCAGGGGTTTAGTCTTTTCTTT.